A single sample is the source of the 23 T cell receptor beta chains below, sequenced in a study of blood T cells in healthy people across ages. It was with a sample-barcoded 5' primer and a J-beta primer mix that a second PCR of about 7 to 12 cycles was run. TCRdb re-called the 5' RACE reads with MiXCR, one entry per CDR3 protein. The sample records roughly 1,800,000 distinct CDR3 sequences, roughly 52% being singletons. Sequences were obtained from blood. The receptors here all came from a middle-aged woman in good health.

V is TRBV7-2 and J is TRBJ1-2; TRBD1 agrees at 7 bases. J lost 2 bases, V lost 5 bases, and 8 bases had no gene match. The CDR3 covers 15 residues. Germline V gene data show CDR1 as SGHTA and CDR2 as FQGNSA. CDR3 region: CASSQVGQKNYGYTF. The CDR3 region has the DNA TGTGCCAGCAGCCAAGTGGGACAGAAGAACTATGGCTACACCTTC.

The J gene is TRBJ1-6, the V gene TRBV20-1; 9 bases match TRBD1. The CDR3 contains 18 residues. Germline assignment: CDR1 DFQATT and CDR2 SNEGSKA (reference sequence). After removal of 2 bases from V and 2 bases from J, the junction contained 10 bases not matched to a gene. CDR3 protein: CSARHIKGQGTYNSPLHF. Written as DNA, the CDR3 is TGCAGTGCTAGACACATAAAGGGACAGGGTACCTATAATTCACCCCTCCACTTT.

This clonotype was recorded a few times. The chain is built from TRBV5-1 and TRBJ2-6, with D maybe TRBD2 (5 bases). CDR1 and CDR2 (germline): SGHRS, YFSETQ. The CDR3 covers 18 residues. V was shortened by 3 bases and J by 0 bases, with 16 bases between the two germline ends. In nucleotides, the CDR3 is TGCGCCAGCAGCTCCTTCAGCGGCAGCCCCTCTGGGGCCAACGTCCTGACTTTC. Translated, it gives CASSSFSGSPSGANVLTF. The full variable domain, with the rest looked up from reference TRBV5-1 and TRBJ2-6, is KAGVTQTPRYLIKTRGQQVTLSCSPISGHRSVSWYQQTPGQGLQFLFEYFSETQRNKGNFPGRFSGRQFSNSRSEMNVSTLELGDSALYLCASSSFSGSPSGANVLTFGAGSRLTVL.

A few counts support this clonotype. The V and J genes are TRBV5-1 and TRBJ2-5; perhaps D is TRBD1 or TRBD2 (6 bases each). Germline CDR1 reads SGHRS; CDR2 reads YFSETQ. The V and J ends lost 4 bases and 3 bases respectively, with 16 bases between them. The CDR3 contains 15 residues. CDR3 protein: CASSLQGLPEETQYF. Here the CDR3 DNA reads TGCGCCAGCAGCCTACAGGGACTGCCAGAAGAGACCCAGTACTTC.

The chain joins TRBV4-1 to TRBJ1-4, with D hard to call. In germline, CDR1 is MGHRA, CDR2 YSYEKL. This CDR3 is 14 amino acids long. The V gene lost 1 base and the J gene lost 4 bases, with 7 bases spanning the gap. CDR3 residues: CASSQVTSNEKLFF. For the CDR3, the DNA is TGCGCCAGCAGCCAAGTGACAAGTAATGAAAAACTGTTTTTT.

The table lists this clonotype with a few counts. CDR3 sequence reads: CSASLSSYEQYF. Here the CDR3 DNA reads TGCAGTGCTAGTTTGAGCTCCTACGAGCAGTACTTC. The V call is TRBV20-1, the J call TRBJ2-7; D ambiguous. In germline, CDR1 is DFQATT, CDR2 SNEGSKA (reference sequence). This CDR3 is built from 12 residues. The ends were cut back, 3 bases at V and 0 bases at J, with 6 bases in the middle.

The V and J genes are TRBV12-3 or TRBV12-4 and TRBJ2-1, with 7 bases that match TRBD1. This CDR3 has 16 residues. The V gene end was trimmed by 7 bases and the J gene end by 2 bases; junction bases not matched to a gene: 11. CDR3 DNA sequence: TGTGCCAGCACCATCTCTTCCGGGACAGCCTACAATGAGCAGTTCTTC. Protein product: CASTISSGTAYNEQFF.

The V gene is TRBV27, the J gene TRBJ2-7, with TRBD2 matching 11 bases. Per germline, CDR1 MNHEY and CDR2 SMNVEV (reference sequence). The CDR3 is made up of 14 amino acids. Trimming at V came to 4 bases and at J to 9 bases, leaving 8 bases not matched to a gene. CDR3 sequence reads: CASSSMTSGARQYF. CDR3 nucleotide sequence: TGTGCCAGCAGTTCTATGACTAGCGGGGCGCGGCAGTACTTC.

This clonotype was observed at least ten times. This chain uses TRBV27 with TRBJ2-3, with D unresolved. In germline, CDR1 is MNHEY, CDR2 SMNVEV (reference sequence). There are 13 residues in the CDR3. V lost 4 bases to trimming and J lost 1 base, with 6 bases between them. The CDR3 DNA reads as TGTGCCAGCAGTTCCCTTGGCACAGATACGCAGTATTTT. It yields the protein CASSSLGTDTQYF.

A few counts support this clonotype. The chain carries TRBV4-3 and TRBJ2-7; 9 bases map to TRBD2. Trimming cost V 1 base and J 5 bases; bases outside gene matches: 6. Germline CDR1 reads LGHNA; CDR2 reads YSLEER. CDR3 length: 15 amino acids. In nucleotides, the CDR3 is TGCGCCAGCAGCCAAGGGGCCAGCGGGAGGAACGAGCAGTACTTC. Translation: CASSQGASGRNEQYF.

The table lists this clonotype with a few counts. The rearrangement joins TRBV5-1 to TRBJ2-5, with 10 bases fitting TRBD2. The germline V gene has CDR1 SGHRS and CDR2 YFSETQ. Trimming took 0 bases from V and 7 from J; bases not matched to a gene: 9. This CDR3 region has 16 residues. The CDR3 sequence: CASSLASLAGVRTQYF. CDR3 nucleotides: TGCGCCAGCAGCTTGGCGAGTCTAGCGGGGGTACGGACCCAGTACTTC.

The rearrangement links TRBV28 to TRBJ1-6, with 7 positions matching TRBD1. Per the germline V gene, CDR1 is MDHEN and CDR2 is SYDVKM. V shed 5 bases, J shed 9 bases, and the junction held 7 bases outside the gene matches. This CDR3 spans 14 amino acids. CDR3 loop: CASSPDRVRSPLHF. The DNA for the CDR3 is TGTGCCAGCAGTCCTGACAGGGTACGTTCACCCCTCCACTTT. Based on the CDR3 plus reference TRBV28 and TRBJ1-6, the full variable domain is DVKVTQSSRYLVKRTGEKVFLECVQDMDHENMFWYRQDPGLGLRLIYFSYDVKMKEKGDIPEGYSVSREKKERFSLILESASTNQTSMYLCASSPDRVRSPLHFGNGTRLTVT.

In this sample, this clonotype turned up once. The genes are TRBV3-1 and TRBJ2-1, with D perhaps TRBD2 (5 bases). Trimming pared 0 bases from V and 3 bases from J, leaving 18 bases between. This CDR3 region has 18 residues. Germline V gene sequence: CDR1 LGHDT, CDR2 YNNKEL (reference sequence). The CDR3 region is CASSQDSTDGEGYNEQFF. CDR3 DNA sequence: TGTGCCAGCAGCCAAGATAGTACTGACGGGGAAGGCTACAATGAGCAGTTCTTC.

The genes are TRBV29-1 and TRBJ2-5; TRBD1 or TRBD2 may be the D gene (5 bases each). V dropped 7 bases and J dropped 1 base, with 16 bases sitting between them. The CDR3 totals 14 residues. The germline V gene has CDR1 SQVTM and CDR2 ANQGSEA. The CDR3 bases are TGCAGCGGCCACTCGGGACGCTTCCAAGAGACCCAGTACTTC. Translation gives CSGHSGRFQETQYF.

This clonotype occurred a few times. The rearrangement uses TRBV6-2 or TRBV6-3 and TRBJ1-2, with D perhaps matching TRBD1 (5 bases). V was clipped by 4 bases and J by 1 base, with 10 bases between them. Germline-derived CDR1 and CDR2 are MNHEY and SVGEGT. CDR3 length: 14 amino acids. The CDR3 DNA is TGTGCCAGCAGTTGGGACCTTTATAACTATGGCTACACCTTC. Protein: CASSWDLYNYGYTF.

This clonotype showed up many times. The rearrangement links TRBV12-3 or TRBV12-4 to TRBJ2-7; either TRBD1 or TRBD2 may fit D (5 bases each). CDR3 length: 14 amino acids. V lost 5 bases to trimming and J lost 0 bases, with 11 bases between them. The CDR3 reads CASSLSGRSYEQYF. CDR3 DNA sequence: TGTGCCAGCAGTCTTTCGGGACGCTCCTACGAGCAGTACTTC.

This clonotype was counted only a few times. This chain connects TRBV4-2 to TRBJ1-6; D gene ambiguous. Trimming took 4 bases from V and 7 from J, leaving 17 bases between them. The germline V gene encodes CDR1 LGHNA and CDR2 YNFKEQ. The CDR3 has 16 amino acids. The DNA for the CDR3 is TGTGCCAGCAGCCGCACAGCGATTACTTCAAATTCACCCCTCCACTTT. This gives the protein CASSRTAITSNSPLHF.

The chain combines TRBV20-1 with TRBJ2-6; D is unclear. CDR3 length: 15 residues. Germline assignment: CDR1 DFQATT and CDR2 SNEGSKA (reference sequence). V was cut by 5 bases and J by 4 bases, with 15 bases left in between. The CDR3 coding sequence is TGCAGTGCTGGAGCTCTCGGTAGCGGGGCCAACGTCCTGACTTTC. As protein: CSAGALGSGANVLTF.

The J gene is TRBJ2-7, the V gene TRBV5-6; 12 nucleotides line up with TRBD2. Germline CDR1 and CDR2: SGHDT and YYEEEE. This CDR3 region has 14 residues. V trimming: 7 bases; J trimming: 7 bases; junction bases outside the gene matches: 9. CDR3 loop: CASHPSGGANEQYF. For the CDR3, the DNA is TGTGCCAGCCACCCTAGCGGGGGGGCGAATGAGCAGTACTTC.

A few counts support this clonotype. V gene TRBV27 combines with J gene TRBJ2-7; 10 positions match TRBD1. From germline, CDR1 is MNHEY and CDR2 SMNVEV (reference sequence). CDR3 size: 17 residues. J was trimmed by 1 base and V by 2 bases; bases with no gene match: 8. The CDR3 nucleotides read TGTGCCAGCAGTTTAGCGGGACAGGGGCGCTGGTCCTACGAGCAGTACTTC. Translation: CASSLAGQGRWSYEQYF.

The chain employs TRBV4-3 and TRBJ2-1; the D call may be TRBD1 or TRBD2 (5 bases each). The J call may be faulty, since TRBJ2-7 better matches the DNA end. The CDR3 is 17 residues long. Germline CDR1 and CDR2: LGHNA and YSLEER. CDR3 nucleotide sequence: TGCGCCAGCAGCCAGTACCGGGACGGAAGCTCCTACAATGAGCAGTACTTC. It yields the protein CASSQYRDGSSYNEQYF.

The chain links TRBV6-5 to TRBJ2-5, with TRBD1 matching over 9 bases. Per germline, CDR1 MNHEY and CDR2 SVGAGI. V lost 0 bases to trimming and J lost 4 bases; unmatched junction nucleotides: 9. The CDR3 loop spans 17 amino acids. CDR3 DNA: TGTGCCAGCAGTTACTCGGGGACAGGGAGAGCGGCAGAGACCCAGTACTTC. Translation gives CASSYSGTGRAAETQYF.

This clonotype has a handful of counts. The CDR3 DNA reads TGCAGCGTTGTGCCGGGACTAGCCTCCGGTGAGCAGTTCTTC. This gives the protein CSVVPGLASGEQFF. This rearrangement joins TRBV29-1 to TRBJ2-1; 9 bases are a match to TRBD2. The CDR3 consists of 14 residues. The V gene's germline CDR1 is SQVTM and CDR2 ANQGSEA. Germline trimming cut 4 bases from V and 9 bases from J; bases unmatched to any gene: 10.